The 10 T cell receptor beta chains in this list originate from one sample, sequenced in a study of regulatory T cells in long-lasting Graves disease. Time point here: newly diagnosed GD, antithyroid drugs for less than 3 months. Generation of the TCR library employed RNA extracted from PBMCs. Construction of TCR beta libraries relied on iRepertoire HTBI primers and on Arm-PCR targeting CDR3 regions. TCRdb re-called the multiplex PCR reads with MiXCR, one entry per CDR3 protein. The sample consists of hundreds of thousands of distinct CDR3 sequences, less than 15% of them appearing once. A further study also used this sample, focusing on T cells in Graves' hyperthyroidism and ophthalmopathy.

This sample comprised peripheral blood mononuclear cells (PBMCs), obtained at new diagnosis, from a patient treated with antithyroid drugs. These receptors were taken from a man aged 30 to 39 with Graves disease.

The chain joins TRBV7-9 to TRBJ2-7, with a possible D match to TRBD1 (5 bases). The CDR3 loop spans 16 amino acids. Trimming removed 0 bases at V and 3 bases at J, with 15 bases between. Germline V gene sequence: CDR1 SEHNR, CDR2 FQNEAQ (reference sequence). For the CDR3, the DNA is TGTGCCAGCAGCTTAGCGGAAGGGGCCCCAATCTACGAGCAGTACTTC. Its protein is CASSLAEGAPIYEQYF.

This clonotype occurred many times. The rearrangement links TRBV20-1 to TRBJ2-3; no reliable D call. With 3 bases removed from V and 3 bases from J, the gap between germline ends came to 7 bases. The CDR3 extends over 12 amino acids. In germline, CDR1 is DFQATT, CDR2 SNEGSKA (reference sequence). Here the CDR3 DNA reads TGCAGTGCTAGCGCCGGAACAGATACGCAGTATTTT. Protein product: CSASAGTDTQYF.

This clonotype was detected ten times or more. V usage is TRBV6-1 and J usage is TRBJ1-1; 10 nucleotides agree with TRBD1. CDR1 is MNHNS and CDR2 is SASEGT in the germline V gene. V was clipped by 6 bases and J by 7 bases; unmatched bases: 5. The CDR3 extends over 13 amino acids. The CDR3 nucleotides read TGTGCCAGCAGAAGGGACAGGGGAGGTGAAGCTTTCTTT. The encoded protein is CASRRDRGGEAFF.

This clonotype was seen repeatedly, ten times or more. The genes are TRBV30 and TRBJ1-1; D is unclear. CDR1 is GTSNPN and CDR2 is SVGIG in the germline V gene (reference sequence). The CDR3 runs to 12 residues. V was trimmed by 1 base and J by 11 bases, leaving 14 bases between them. The CDR3 reads CAWSAFPLRAFF. CDR3 bases: TGTGCCTGGAGTGCCTTTCCTTTGAGGGCTTTCTTT.

This clonotype was detected ten times or more. J is TRBJ1-1 and V is TRBV15; 8 positions agree with TRBD1. The CDR3 is 12 amino acids. Germline V gives CDR1 LNHNV, CDR2 YYDKDF (reference sequence). With V trimmed by 7 bases and J by 4 bases, 2 bases remained unmatched. The CDR3 DNA reads TGTGCCACCACCACAGGGGGCACTGAAGCTTTCTTT. Translating it yields CATTTGGTEAFF.

This clonotype was observed many times. This sequence joins TRBV3-1 and TRBJ2-5; TRBD1 matches at 7 bases. The junction had 3 bases not matched to a gene; V was cut back by 4 bases and J by 1 base. This CDR3 has 14 amino acids. Germline CDR1 and CDR2: LGHDT and YNNKEL (reference sequence). CDR3: CASSRGDSQETQYF. The CDR3 DNA sequence: TGTGCCAGCAGCCGTGGGGACAGCCAAGAGACCCAGTACTTC.

The chain uses TRBV3-1 and TRBJ2-7, with D perhaps TRBD2 (5 bases). Trimming took 4 bases from V and 2 from J, leaving 18 bases between them. The CDR3 has 16 residues. From germline, CDR1 is LGHDT and CDR2 YNNKEL (reference sequence). The CDR3: CASSPSTMGKTYEQYF. As DNA, the CDR3 is TGTGCCAGCAGCCCTAGCACCATGGGGAAAACCTACGAGCAGTACTTC.

This clonotype has ten or more counts. CDR3 coding DNA: TGTGCCAGCAGGAGGGACAGGGGCCAAGAGACCCAGTACTTC. Translation: CASRRDRGQETQYF. The rearrangement uses TRBV12-3 or TRBV12-4 and TRBJ2-5, with 10 bases identical to TRBD1. V was pared by 6 bases and J by 1 base, with 2 bases of the junction left unmatched. CDR3 length: 14 residues.

The genes are TRBV11-2 and TRBJ2-3; tentative D call: TRBD2 (5 bases). The length of the CDR3 is 16 residues. Trimming stripped 5 bases from V and 0 bases from J, with 15 bases between. Germline values: CDR1 SGHAT, CDR2 FQNNGV. CDR3 nucleotides: TGTGCCAGCAGCCAAACCGGAGGATCTAGCACAGATACGCAGTATTTT. Translating it yields CASSQTGGSSTDTQYF.

This clonotype was observed a handful of times. The chain links TRBV3-1 to TRBJ2-3; a possible D gene is TRBD2 (5 bases). Germline lookup yields CDR1 LGHDT and CDR2 YNNKEL (reference sequence). The CDR3 runs to 16 residues. The V and J ends lost 2 bases and 3 bases respectively, with 15 bases between them. As DNA, the CDR3 is TGTGCCAGCAGCCAAATGTGGGCAGGCGGGACAGATACGCAGTATTTT. Translation gives CASSQMWAGGTDTQYF.